This entry is about one TCR beta chain. Antigen: not known. This sample was taken from a study of T cells in Graves' hyperthyroidism and ophthalmopathy. Study-wide results and limits: Before onset, ophthalmopathy was predicted by the model a median roughly 6.4 months earlier.

The CDR3 extends over 16 amino acids. V lost 5 bases and J lost 2; bases outside the gene matches: 8. CDR1 and CDR2 (germline): SGHAT, FQDESV (reference sequence). Graves' hyperthyroidism is called stable when ophthalmopathy does not progress within 18 months. Orbital computed tomography and thyroid ultrasound, together with serum TRAb and thyroxine and clinical symptoms, were used for diagnoses. It was RNA transcripts that yielded the amplified TCR beta CDR3 regions. First-round RT-PCR targeting the TCR CDR3 was performed with the HTBI primer set. TCRdb reprocessed the multiplex PCR reads via MiXCR and lists one record per CDR3 protein. The repertoire includes around 420,000 distinct CDR3 sequences, roughly an eighth of them detected once, and about 5% sits in the top ten.

Sequencing used blood. The TCR comes from a young woman with Graves' hyperthyroidism. The chain employs TRBV11-1 and TRBJ2-1, with 8 nucleotides matching TRBD1. CDR3 bases: TGTGCCAGCAGCCTAACAGGGGGGAAGACCTACAATGAGCAGTTCTTC. Protein sequence: CASSLTGGKTYNEQFF. The variable domain in full, completed from reference TRBV11-1 and TRBJ2-1, reads EAEVAQSPRYKITEKSQAVAFWCDPISGHATLYWYRQILGQGPELLVQFQDESVVDDSQLPKDRFSAERLKGVDSTLKIQPAELGDSAMYLCASSLTGGKTYNEQFFGPGTRLTVL.